The entry below gives a single TCR beta chain sequence along with its context. Execution of the assay was at deep level. Produced via immunoSEQ multiplex PCR; TCRdb's table is partial and in-frame only. The data show about 87,000 clones, 40% to 55% seen once. This sample stems from a study of shared clonotypes between healthy human individuals. The V gene lost 2 bases and the J gene lost 10 bases, with 9 bases spanning the gap. The CDR3 length is 11 residues. Germline CDR1 reads GTSNPN; CDR2 reads SVGIG (reference sequence). This chain connects TRBV30 to TRBJ2-1; no reliable D call. This sequence was found in a woman between 40 and 50 years old in good health. Some clones in this sample may be carry-over from other donors' samples. Source material: PBMCs. CDR3 nucleotide sequence: TGTGCCTGGAGTCCCTTCGGGGAGCAGTTCTTC. Translating it yields CAWSPFGEQFF.